The rows below give T cell receptor beta chains drawn from one sample of a study of CD8+ T cells in alopecia areata. Sequencing used immunoSEQ multiplex PCR; TCRdb keeps in-frame clones, though not all of them. The table includes 100,000 to 150,000 clones, roughly 50% detected once. The sequencing used CD8+ T cells sorted from blood, collected at week 4, from a patient treated with tofacitinib. The receptors here all came from a human donor with alopecia areata. Each CDR3 is given with its conserved first and last residue. Fields, in order: V gene, D gene, J gene, clone size, CDR3 protein, CDR3 DNA. D genes are given only for firm matches. The size entry is marked missing in some rows and otherwise reads once, few, many or a size class.

v_gene: TRBV7-9
d_gene: -
j_gene: TRBJ1-6
abundance: -
CDR3aa: CASRMAYNSPLHF
CDR3nt: TGTGCCAGCAGGATGGCGTATAATTCACCCCTCCACTTT

v_gene: TRBV13
d_gene: -
j_gene: TRBJ2-7
abundance: -
CDR3aa: CASSRGGYEQYF
CDR3nt: TGTGCCAGCAGCAGGGGCGGTTACGAGCAGTACTTC

v_gene: TRBV9
d_gene: -
j_gene: TRBJ1-6
abundance: -
CDR3aa: CASSGDSGNSPLHF
CDR3nt: TGTGCCAGCAGTGGAGACAGCGGGAATTCACCCCTCCACTTT

v_gene: TRBV2
d_gene: TRBD1
j_gene: TRBJ1-2
abundance: -
CDR3aa: CASNQGQALGYTF
CDR3nt: TGTGCCAGCAATCAGGGACAGGCCCTTGGCTACACCTTC

v_gene: TRBV4-3
d_gene: -
j_gene: TRBJ2-1
abundance: -
CDR3aa: CASSQEEHLGDEQFF
CDR3nt: TGCGCCAGCAGCCAAGAGGAGCATTTGGGGGATGAGCAGTTCTTC

v_gene: TRBV2
d_gene: TRBD1
j_gene: TRBJ2-5
abundance: few
CDR3aa: CASLDRDGETQYF
CDR3nt: TGTGCCAGCCTTGACAGGGACGGGGAGACCCAGTACTTC

v_gene: TRBV29-1
d_gene: -
j_gene: TRBJ1-2
abundance: -
CDR3aa: CSGPANYGYTF
CDR3nt: TGCAGTGGTCCCGCTAACTATGGCTACACCTTC

v_gene: TRBV9
d_gene: TRBD2
j_gene: TRBJ2-1
abundance: -
CDR3aa: CASSVGGSGSSYNEQFF
CDR3nt: TGTGCCAGCAGCGTAGGGGGTAGCGGGAGCTCCTACAATGAGCAGTTCTTC

v_gene: TRBV13
d_gene: TRBD1
j_gene: TRBJ1-2
abundance: few
CDR3aa: CASSSHGTGNGYTF
CDR3nt: TGTGCCAGCAGCTCTCACGGGACAGGGAATGGCTACACCTTC

v_gene: TRBV28
d_gene: -
j_gene: TRBJ1-2
abundance: -
CDR3aa: CASSPRERGYTF
CDR3nt: TGTGCCAGCAGCCCCAGGGAGCGTGGCTACACCTTC

v_gene: TRBV7-2
d_gene: -
j_gene: TRBJ2-1
abundance: -
CDR3aa: CASSLSRGAYSYNEQFF
CDR3nt: TGTGCCAGCAGCTTATCCCGTGGGGCCTACTCCTACAATGAGCAGTTCTTC

v_gene: TRBV15
d_gene: -
j_gene: TRBJ1-6
abundance: few
CDR3aa: CATSRDRSWDSPLHF
CDR3nt: TGTGCCACCAGCAGAGATCGGTCGTGGGATTCACCCCTCCACTTT

v_gene: TRBV5-6
d_gene: -
j_gene: TRBJ2-3
abundance: -
CDR3aa: CASSLIGTTDTQYF
CDR3nt: TGTGCCAGCAGCTTGATAGGGACTACAGATACGCAGTATTTT

v_gene: TRBV13
d_gene: -
j_gene: TRBJ2-1
abundance: few
CDR3aa: CASSSEHWPGNEQFF
CDR3nt: TGTGCCAGCAGCTCCGAACACTGGCCGGGCAATGAGCAGTTCTTC

v_gene: TRBV30
d_gene: -
j_gene: TRBJ1-1
abundance: -
CDR3aa: CAWSGEGVTEAFF
CDR3nt: TGTGCCTGGAGTGGAGAGGGGGTAACTGAAGCTTTCTTT

v_gene: TRBV10-2
d_gene: -
j_gene: TRBJ2-7
abundance: -
CDR3aa: CASSHGPLGSEQYF
CDR3nt: TGCGCCAGCAGTCACGGGCCTCTCGGGTCCGAGCAGTACTTC

v_gene: TRBV30
d_gene: TRBD1
j_gene: TRBJ1-2
abundance: -
CDR3aa: CAWSVSRTGSFF
CDR3nt: TGTGCCTGGAGTGTATCACGGACAGGTTCTTTCTTC

v_gene: TRBV7-9
d_gene: TRBD2
j_gene: TRBJ2-2
abundance: -
CDR3aa: CASSPLAGGLELFF
CDR3nt: TGTGCCAGCAGCCCCCTAGCGGGGGGGCTGGAGCTGTTTTTT

v_gene: TRBV13
d_gene: -
j_gene: TRBJ1-2
abundance: -
CDR3aa: CASSLRGSSNYGYTF
CDR3nt: TGTGCCAGCAGCTTACGCGGCAGTTCTAACTATGGCTACACCTTC

v_gene: TRBV4-1
d_gene: -
j_gene: TRBJ2-7
abundance: -
CDR3aa: CASTGGDSYEQYF
CDR3nt: TGCGCCAGCACGGGGGGCGATTCCTACGAGCAGTACTTC

v_gene: TRBV2
d_gene: -
j_gene: TRBJ2-5
abundance: few
CDR3aa: CASFGPERETQYF
CDR3nt: TGTGCCAGCTTCGGACCGGAACGAGAGACCCAGTACTTC

v_gene: TRBV30
d_gene: -
j_gene: TRBJ2-7
abundance: few
CDR3aa: CAWSPRVVPYEQYF
CDR3nt: TGTGCCTGGAGTCCCCGGGTGGTCCCCTACGAGCAGTACTTC

v_gene: TRBV19
d_gene: -
j_gene: TRBJ2-2
abundance: -
CDR3aa: CATPSEGANTGELFF
CDR3nt: TGTGCCACCCCTTCAGAGGGAGCGAACACCGGGGAGCTGTTTTTT

v_gene: TRBV7-2
d_gene: -
j_gene: TRBJ1-5
abundance: few
CDR3aa: CASSLDGSGPSNQPQHF
CDR3nt: TGTGCCAGCAGCTTAGATGGATCAGGTCCTAGCAATCAGCCCCAGCATTTT

v_gene: TRBV15
d_gene: -
j_gene: TRBJ2-1
abundance: -
CDR3aa: CATSRDRLVGGGDEQFF
CDR3nt: TGTGCCACCAGCAGAGATCGGCTAGTCGGGGGAGGCGATGAGCAGTTCTTC

v_gene: TRBV15
d_gene: -
j_gene: TRBJ2-3
abundance: -
CDR3aa: CATSRAGRSTDTQYF
CDR3nt: TGTGCCACCAGCAGAGCGGGGCGGAGCACAGATACGCAGTATTTT

v_gene: TRBV5-6
d_gene: -
j_gene: TRBJ2-7
abundance: -
CDR3aa: CASSLESRASDF
CDR3nt: TGTGCCAGCAGCTTGGAGTCCCGGGCCAGTGACTTC

v_gene: TRBV9
d_gene: -
j_gene: TRBJ2-3
abundance: -
CDR3aa: CASSVDLYQDSDTQYF
CDR3nt: TGTGCCAGCAGCGTAGATCTCTATCAGGACTCAGATACGCAGTATTTT

v_gene: TRBV10-3
d_gene: -
j_gene: TRBJ2-5
abundance: -
CDR3aa: CAISEGGEETQYF
CDR3nt: TGTGCCATCAGTGAGGGGGGAGAGGAGACCCAGTACTTC

v_gene: TRBV30
d_gene: -
j_gene: TRBJ2-2
abundance: -
CDR3aa: CAWSEEGGANTGELFF
CDR3nt: TGTGCCTGGAGTGAAGAAGGCGGGGCGAACACCGGGGAGCTGTTTTTT

v_gene: TRBV30
d_gene: -
j_gene: TRBJ2-3
abundance: few
CDR3aa: CAWSGLEGGRSDTQYF
CDR3nt: TGTGCCTGGAGTGGCCTGGAGGGGGGCCGGTCAGATACGCAGTATTTT

v_gene: TRBV6-5
d_gene: -
j_gene: TRBJ1-2
abundance: -
CDR3aa: CASSYSSGNYGYTF
CDR3nt: TGTGCCAGCAGTTACTCGTCCGGGAACTATGGCTACACCTTC

v_gene: TRBV29-1
d_gene: -
j_gene: TRBJ1-1
abundance: few
CDR3aa: CSVEDLASHEAFF
CDR3nt: TGCAGCGTTGAAGATCTGGCCTCACATGAAGCTTTCTTT

v_gene: TRBV5-4
d_gene: -
j_gene: TRBJ1-5
abundance: once
CDR3aa: CASSPDWGQPQHF
CDR3nt: TGTGCCAGCAGCCCCGATTGGGGACAGCCCCAGCATTTT

v_gene: TRBV29-1
d_gene: -
j_gene: TRBJ2-1
abundance: -
CDR3aa: CSVEAGDEQFF
CDR3nt: TGCAGCGTTGAGGCTGGGGATGAGCAGTTCTTC

v_gene: TRBV29-1
d_gene: -
j_gene: TRBJ2-1
abundance: few
CDR3aa: CSVDAGVRNEQFF
CDR3nt: TGCAGCGTTGATGCAGGGGTGCGGAATGAGCAGTTCTTC

v_gene: TRBV18
d_gene: TRBD2
j_gene: TRBJ2-1
abundance: few
CDR3aa: CASSPERGSSYNEQFF
CDR3nt: TGTGCCAGCTCACCAGAGCGGGGGAGCTCCTACAATGAGCAGTTCTTC

v_gene: TRBV4-1
d_gene: TRBD1
j_gene: TRBJ1-1
abundance: few
CDR3aa: CASSQTGAEAFF
CDR3nt: TGCGCCAGCAGCCAGACAGGGGCTGAAGCTTTCTTT

v_gene: TRBV29-1
d_gene: -
j_gene: TRBJ1-1
abundance: few
CDR3aa: CSVDKGANTEAFF
CDR3nt: TGCAGCGTTGATAAGGGAGCGAACACTGAAGCTTTCTTT

v_gene: TRBV7-2
d_gene: TRBD2
j_gene: TRBJ2-3
abundance: -
CDR3aa: CASSYRTSGGAQSDTQYF
CDR3nt: TGTGCCAGCAGCTATCGGACTAGCGGGGGGGCCCAGTCAGATACGCAGTATTTT

v_gene: TRBV30
d_gene: -
j_gene: TRBJ2-7
abundance: few
CDR3aa: CAWSVPGPGRF
CDR3nt: TGTGCCTGGAGTGTACCCGGGCCAGGGCGGTTC

v_gene: TRBV23-1
d_gene: TRBD1
j_gene: TRBJ2-7
abundance: -
CDR3aa: CASSQRADRGGSYEQYF
CDR3nt: TGCGCCAGCAGTCAACGGGCGGACAGGGGCGGCTCCTACGAGCAGTACTTC

v_gene: TRBV2
d_gene: -
j_gene: TRBJ2-5
abundance: -
CDR3aa: CASQKGDETQYF
CDR3nt: TGTGCCAGCCAGAAGGGGGATGAGACCCAGTACTTC

v_gene: TRBV19
d_gene: -
j_gene: TRBJ2-1
abundance: -
CDR3aa: CASSLFSDGFYNEQFF
CDR3nt: TGTGCCAGTAGTCTGTTTTCGGATGGGTTCTACAATGAGCAGTTCTTC

v_gene: TRBV28
d_gene: -
j_gene: TRBJ2-5
abundance: few
CDR3aa: CASSSQGGARSGTQYF
CDR3nt: TGTGCCAGCAGCTCCCAGGGGGGGGCCAGGAGTGGGACCCAGTACTTC

v_gene: TRBV7-9
d_gene: -
j_gene: TRBJ2-7
abundance: -
CDR3aa: CASSPDSPYEQYF
CDR3nt: TGTGCCAGCAGCCCGGATAGCCCCTACGAGCAGTACTTC

v_gene: TRBV29-1
d_gene: TRBD1
j_gene: TRBJ2-7
abundance: -
CDR3aa: CSVIIGTGWIYEQYF
CDR3nt: TGCAGCGTCATAATAGGGACAGGGTGGATCTACGAGCAGTACTTC

v_gene: TRBV5-4
d_gene: TRBD1
j_gene: TRBJ1-2
abundance: once
CDR3aa: CASSSRGVYGYTF
CDR3nt: TGTGCCAGCAGCTCCAGGGGGGTCTATGGCTACACCTTC

v_gene: TRBV7-9
d_gene: -
j_gene: TRBJ1-5
abundance: -
CDR3aa: CASSLGWGAGQPQHF
CDR3nt: TGTGCCAGCAGCTTAGGATGGGGGGCTGGCCAGCCCCAGCATTTT

v_gene: TRBV29-1
d_gene: -
j_gene: TRBJ2-7
abundance: once
CDR3aa: CSVVLDYEQYF
CDR3nt: TGCAGCGTTGTGTTGGACTACGAGCAGTACTTC

v_gene: TRBV30
d_gene: -
j_gene: TRBJ1-2
abundance: -
CDR3aa: CAWSNGRGARYGYTF
CDR3nt: TGTGCCTGGAGTAACGGCCGAGGGGCGCGCTATGGCTACACCTTC

v_gene: TRBV29-1
d_gene: -
j_gene: TRBJ2-1
abundance: -
CDR3aa: CSVEPTVDEQFF
CDR3nt: TGCAGCGTTGAACCCACGGTTGATGAGCAGTTCTTC

v_gene: TRBV27
d_gene: -
j_gene: TRBJ1-1
abundance: few
CDR3aa: CASSFSLRVPAFF
CDR3nt: TGTGCCAGCAGTTTCAGTCTCAGGGTACCAGCTTTCTTT

v_gene: TRBV7-9
d_gene: TRBD2
j_gene: TRBJ2-1
abundance: -
CDR3aa: CASSPPGGNEQFF
CDR3nt: TGTGCCAGCAGCCCACCGGGAGGCAATGAGCAGTTCTTC

v_gene: TRBV9
d_gene: TRBD2
j_gene: TRBJ2-1
abundance: -
CDR3aa: CASSVEVTSGWYEQFF
CDR3nt: TGTGCCAGCAGCGTAGAAGTAACTAGCGGGTGGTATGAGCAGTTCTTC

v_gene: TRBV29-1
d_gene: -
j_gene: TRBJ1-1
abundance: -
CDR3aa: CSVPTGTRAEAFF
CDR3nt: TGCAGCGTTCCAACAGGGACCCGTGCTGAAGCTTTCTTT

v_gene: TRBV19
d_gene: TRBD2
j_gene: TRBJ2-4
abundance: -
CDR3aa: CASSRNREVGNIQYF
CDR3nt: TGTGCCAGTAGTCGAAATCGGGAGGTCGGAAACATTCAGTACTTC

v_gene: TRBV7-9
d_gene: -
j_gene: TRBJ2-6
abundance: -
CDR3aa: CASRWADSGANVLTF
CDR3nt: TGTGCCAGCAGGTGGGCCGACTCTGGGGCCAACGTCCTGACTTTC

v_gene: TRBV7-2
d_gene: -
j_gene: TRBJ2-5
abundance: -
CDR3aa: CASSLTRGPQETQYF
CDR3nt: TGTGCCAGCAGCTTAACTAGGGGCCCACAAGAGACCCAGTACTTC

v_gene: TRBV2
d_gene: -
j_gene: TRBJ1-4
abundance: -
CDR3aa: CASSEWDLKVNEKLFF
CDR3nt: TGTGCCAGCAGTGAATGGGACCTGAAGGTTAATGAAAAACTGTTTTTT